This T cell receptor (beta chain) was captured by sequencing in a study of T cells in Graves' hyperthyroidism and ophthalmopathy. Study as a whole: The blood sample was taken at first diagnosis, before treatment began. Study results and limitations: Most thyroid-expanded clonotypes above 0.001 were also found in blood. From stable hyperthyroidism, ophthalmopathy was set apart by a 13 V-J model.

A NOSPECS grade of at least 4, a Clinical Activity Score of at least 3 and duration under 3 months were recorded in ophthalmopathy patients. Template material for amplifying TCR beta CDR3 regions consisted of RNA transcripts. The TCR CDR3 first-round RT-PCR relied on the HTBI primer set. TCRdb reprocessed the multiplex PCR reads with MiXCR, giving one entry per CDR3 protein. The sample has around 530,000 distinct CDR3 sequences; roughly 15% are singletons. The germline gives CDR1 SSHAT, CDR2 FNYEAQ (reference sequence). This CDR3 comprises 15 residues. This clonotype was seen a handful of times. The antigen is unknown. One end of the junction is discordant with germline, which a read error may explain.

This TCR came from a woman aged 18-29 years with Graves' ophthalmopathy. The chain uses TRBV7-7 and TRBJ1-5, with D hard to call. Specimen: blood. The CDR3 reads CASRQDSGGNQPQHF. In DNA, the CDR3 is TGTGCTAGCAGGCAGGATTCGGGTGGCAATCAGCCCCAGCATTTT.